Below are 4 T cell receptor beta chains sequenced from a single sample in a study of sequential checkpoint blockade in melanoma. Treatment reported: randomized to nivolumab then ipilimumab (arm A) or the reverse (arm B). Sequencing was performed with immunoSEQ multiplex PCR; in TCRdb, only in-frame clones are kept and a portion is missing. This table holds tens of thousands of clones, roughly 75% found once. The specimen comprised CD8+ T cells sorted from blood (inferred from file names), sampled from a patient given nivolumab and ipilimumab in sequence. The receptors derive from a human donor with melanoma.

This clone has just one count. The genes are TRBV4-3 and TRBJ1-1; D gene ambiguous. The V end lost 0 bases, the J end lost 5 bases, and 7 bases lay between the germline ends. Germline CDR1 reads LGHNA; CDR2 reads YSLEER. CDR3 size: 13 residues. CDR3 nucleotide sequence: TGCGCCAGCAGCCAAGAAGAGGATACTGAAGCTTTCTTT. It encodes CASSQEEDTEAFF.

The rearrangement links TRBV19 to TRBJ1-5, with D maybe TRBD1 (5 bases). V lost 4 bases and J lost 0, with 13 bases in between. This CDR3 comprises 16 residues. Per the germline V gene, CDR1 is LNHDA and CDR2 is SQIVND (reference sequence). The DNA for the CDR3 is TGTGCCAGTAGTACCGGAACAGGCTTTAGCAATCAGCCCCAGCATTTT. Protein: CASSTGTGFSNQPQHF.

The chain joins TRBV7-6 to TRBJ2-7; D remains ambiguous. The CDR3 is 14 amino acids. The V and J ends lost 2 bases and 4 bases respectively, with 12 bases between them. Per germline, CDR1 SGHVS and CDR2 FNYEAQ. The CDR3 spells CASSLSVTGYEQYV. CDR3 nucleotides: TGTGCCAGCAGCTTATCCGTGACGGGTTACGAGCAGTACGTC.

This chain joins TRBV27 and TRBJ2-7, with D maybe TRBD1 (5 bases). The CDR3 consists of 11 residues. V dropped 8 bases and J dropped 4 bases, with 9 bases sitting between them. Germline V CDR1 and CDR2: MNHEY, SMNVEV (reference sequence). The CDR3 DNA reads as TGTGCCAGCGGTCAGGGTTACGAGCAGTACGTC. Translation gives CASGQGYEQYV.